A selection of T cell receptor beta chains follows, all from one sample in a study of shared clonotypes between healthy human individuals. Profiling relied on immunoSEQ multiplex PCR, and the TCRdb table lists in-frame clones only, not all of them. The repertoire holds more than 2 million clones, with approximately 92% as singletons. The material sequenced was naive CD8+ T cells from PBMCs. The source of these receptors is a man aged 18 to 30 in good health. Some clones in this sample may be carry-over from other donors' samples. Both conserved end residues are part of each CDR3. A D gene is named only where the DNA matches it firmly. Only part of the rows carry a size: once, few, many, or a class if the clone is expanded.

D: -; size: -; V: TRBV14; J: TRBJ2-7; CDR3: CASSQELRSEQYF; DNA: TGTGCCAGCAGCCAAGAGTTGAGGAGCGAGCAGTACTTC
D: TRBD1; size: -; V: TRBV18; J: TRBJ1-2; CDR3: CASSDRRGLDGYTF; DNA: TGTGCCAGCTCGGACCGCAGGGGGTTGGACGGCTACACCTTC
D: -; size: -; V: TRBV2; J: TRBJ1-4; CDR3: CASSESPSPKKLFF; DNA: TGTGCCAGCAGTGAATCCCCTTCCCCTAAAAAACTGTTTTTT
D: TRBD2; size: -; V: TRBV7-9; J: TRBJ2-1; CDR3: CASSSPGTSHNEQFF; DNA: TGTGCCAGCAGCTCCCCCGGGACTAGCCACAATGAGCAGTTCTTC
D: -; size: -; V: TRBV5-8; J: TRBJ2-1; CDR3: CASSFGRYNEQFF; DNA: TGTGCCAGCAGCTTTGGCAGGTACAATGAGCAGTTCTTC
D: TRBD2; size: -; V: TRBV27; J: TRBJ2-2; CDR3: CASSSRTSGRSQNTGELFF; DNA: TGTGCCAGCAGTTCCAGGACTAGCGGGAGGTCCCAGAACACCGGGGAGCTGTTTTTT
D: -; size: once; V: TRBV6-6; J: TRBJ1-4; CDR3: CASKLPGLFGEKLFF; DNA: TGTGCCAGCAAGCTTCCGGGTCTCTTCGGTGAAAAACTGTTTTTT
D: -; size: -; V: TRBV2; J: TRBJ1-1; CDR3: CASSEDPRNTEAFF; DNA: TGTGCCAGCAGTGAAGATCCGAGAAACACTGAAGCTTTCTTT
D: -; size: -; V: TRBV29-1; J: TRBJ1-2; CDR3: CSAQIIDGYTF; DNA: TGCAGCGCTCAGATAATCGATGGCTACACCTTC
D: TRBD1; size: -; V: TRBV5-1; J: TRBJ2-7; CDR3: CASTLGQGAYEQYF; DNA: TGCGCCAGCACCCTCGGACAGGGGGCGTACGAGCAGTACTTC
D: -; size: -; V: TRBV9; J: TRBJ1-1; CDR3: CASSGNRERAFF; DNA: TGTGCCAGCAGCGGGAACAGGGAGAGGGCTTTCTTT
D: -; size: -; V: TRBV15; J: TRBJ2-3; CDR3: CAVGGETGDTQYF; DNA: TGTGCCGTCGGGGGCGAAACGGGGGATACGCAGTATTTT
D: -; size: -; V: TRBV5-1; J: TRBJ1-1; CDR3: CASSVRGAPEAFF; DNA: TGCGCCAGCAGCGTCCGGGGGGCCCCTGAAGCTTTCTTT
D: -; size: -; V: TRBV9; J: TRBJ1-1; CDR3: CASSTRGMEANTEAFF; DNA: TGTGCCAGCAGCACCCGAGGGATGGAGGCGAACACTGAAGCTTTCTTT
D: -; size: -; V: TRBV19; J: TRBJ1-1; CDR3: CASSLDRRTQMNTEAFF; DNA: TGTGCCAGTAGTTTAGACCGTAGGACTCAAATGAACACTGAAGCTTTCTTT
D: -; size: -; V: TRBV9; J: TRBJ2-1; CDR3: CASSVGWPKGTNEQFF; DNA: TGTGCCAGCAGCGTAGGGTGGCCAAAGGGCACCAATGAGCAGTTCTTC
D: TRBD2; size: -; V: TRBV7-6; J: TRBJ2-1; CDR3: CASSPSARLAYEQFF; DNA: TGTGCCAGCAGCCCATCTGCTCGACTAGCGTATGAGCAGTTCTTC
D: TRBD2; size: -; V: TRBV27; J: TRBJ2-1; CDR3: CASSTRAGGPRNEQFF; DNA: TGTGCCAGCAGTACCAGAGCGGGAGGGCCGAGGAATGAGCAGTTCTTC
D: TRBD2; size: -; V: TRBV4-3; J: TRBJ2-2; CDR3: CASSHRVGLSGARDTGELFF; DNA: TGCGCCAGCAGCCACCGAGTGGGCCTTAGCGGGGCAAGGGACACCGGGGAGCTGTTTTTT
D: TRBD1; size: -; V: TRBV5-1; J: TRBJ2-5; CDR3: CASSAGQGVETQYF; DNA: TGCGCCAGCAGCGCCGGACAGGGTGTGGAGACCCAGTACTTC
D: TRBD1; size: -; V: TRBV5-1; J: TRBJ2-7; CDR3: CASSLGWDRGVYEQYF; DNA: TGCGCCAGCAGCTTGGGATGGGACAGGGGAGTCTACGAGCAGTACTTC
D: TRBD2; size: -; V: TRBV27; J: TRBJ2-1; CDR3: CASSLTGGPYNEQFF; DNA: TGTGCCAGCAGTTTAACGGGAGGGCCCTACAATGAGCAGTTCTTC
D: TRBD1; size: -; V: TRBV13; J: TRBJ2-7; CDR3: CASSFDRALEQYF; DNA: TGTGCCAGCAGCTTCGACAGGGCACTCGAGCAGTACTTC
D: -; size: -; V: TRBV28; J: TRBJ2-2; CDR3: CASRRTGNTGELFF; DNA: TGTGCCAGCAGACGTACGGGAAACACCGGGGAGCTGTTTTTT
D: -; size: -; V: TRBV13; J: TRBJ2-2; CDR3: CASSLENTGELFF; DNA: TGTGCCAGCAGCTTGGAAAACACCGGGGAGCTGTTTTTT
D: TRBD1; size: -; V: TRBV7-9; J: TRBJ2-7; CDR3: CASSPSQGDRPQYF; DNA: TGTGCCAGCAGCCCCAGCCAGGGGGACAGACCCCAGTACTTC
D: -; size: once; V: TRBV27; J: TRBJ2-7; CDR3: CASSFIGGVDEQYF; DNA: TGTGCCAGCAGTTTTATTGGAGGGGTGGACGAGCAGTACTTC
D: -; size: -; V: TRBV11-2; J: TRBJ2-3; CDR3: CASSLDPTDTQYF; DNA: TGTGCCAGCAGCTTAGATCCCACAGATACGCAGTATTTT
D: -; size: -; V: TRBV28; J: TRBJ2-2; CDR3: CASSPLPQGPGELFF; DNA: TGTGCCAGCAGTCCCCTTCCTCAGGGACCCGGGGAGCTGTTTTTT
D: -; size: -; V: TRBV5-4; J: TRBJ2-1; CDR3: CASSVPGLRYGEQFF; DNA: TGTGCCAGCAGCGTTCCGGGACTCAGATATGGTGAGCAGTTCTTC
D: -; size: -; V: TRBV9; J: TRBJ2-6; CDR3: CASSVAAGGGGANVLTF; DNA: TGTGCCAGCAGCGTAGCGGCAGGGGGAGGTGGGGCCAACGTCCTGACTTTC
D: -; size: -; V: TRBV7-9; J: TRBJ2-7; CDR3: CASSLNLEQYF; DNA: TGTGCCAGCAGCTTAAACCTCGAGCAGTACTTC
D: -; size: -; V: TRBV13; J: TRBJ2-7; CDR3: CASSLGGARQGEQYF; DNA: TGTGCCAGCAGCTTAGGGGGCGCACGGCAGGGCGAGCAGTACTTC
D: -; size: -; V: TRBV5-5; J: TRBJ2-4; CDR3: CASSLAFGFSDIQYF; DNA: TGTGCCAGCAGCTTGGCCTTTGGATTTTCGGACATTCAGTACTTC
D: -; size: -; V: TRBV6-9; J: TRBJ2-7; CDR3: CARGHASRGPVVWQYF; DNA: TGTGCCAGAGGACACGCTAGCCGGGGCCCGGTGGTCTGGCAGTACTTC
D: -; size: -; V: TRBV6-5; J: TRBJ1-1; CDR3: CASSTQGPTEAFF; DNA: TGTGCCAGCAGTACACAGGGACCCACTGAAGCTTTCTTT
D: -; size: -; V: TRBV30; J: TRBJ2-7; CDR3: CAWNLLVGDEQYF; DNA: TGTGCCTGGAATCTTTTAGTGGGAGACGAGCAGTACTTC
D: -; size: -; V: TRBV5-5; J: TRBJ2-1; CDR3: CASSLPGTGDEQFF; DNA: TGTGCCAGCAGCCTCCCGGGCACAGGAGATGAGCAGTTCTTC
D: -; size: few; V: TRBV28; J: TRBJ1-1; CDR3: CASSSGRRESTEAFF; DNA: TGTGCCAGCAGCTCCGGGAGGCGAGAGAGCACTGAAGCTTTCTTT
D: -; size: once; V: TRBV7-9; J: TRBJ1-2; CDR3: CASRPGGSEGYTF; DNA: TGTGCCAGCAGACCCGGCGGGTCGGAAGGCTACACCTTC
D: -; size: -; V: TRBV12-5; J: TRBJ2-1; CDR3: CASGLVGTSNEQFF; DNA: TGTGCTAGTGGTTTGGTCGGAACTAGCAATGAGCAGTTCTTC
D: TRBD1; size: -; V: TRBV7-9; J: TRBJ2-5; CDR3: CASSLTGGIETQYF; DNA: TGTGCCAGCAGCTTAACAGGGGGGATAGAGACCCAGTACTTC
D: -; size: -; V: TRBV11-2; J: TRBJ2-1; CDR3: CASSLGGGINNEQFF; DNA: TGTGCCAGCAGCTTAGGAGGGGGGATCAACAATGAGCAGTTCTTC
D: -; size: -; V: TRBV9; J: TRBJ1-2; CDR3: CASSVGGPGYYGYTF; DNA: TGTGCCAGCAGCGTAGGCGGGCCAGGGTACTATGGCTACACCTTC
D: -; size: -; V: TRBV2; J: TRBJ2-1; CDR3: CASMTPSSYNEQFF; DNA: TGTGCCAGCATGACGCCGAGCTCCTACAATGAGCAGTTCTTC
D: -; size: -; V: TRBV6-1; J: TRBJ1-2; CDR3: CASSDYTF; DNA: TGTGCCAGCAGTGACTACACCTTC
D: TRBD2; size: -; V: TRBV4-2; J: TRBJ2-4; CDR3: CASSQETSGGLAKNIQYF; DNA: TGTGCCAGCAGCCAAGAGACTAGCGGGGGGCTAGCCAAAAACATTCAGTACTTC
D: -; size: -; V: TRBV9; J: TRBJ2-3; CDR3: CASSVATSTDTQYF; DNA: TGTGCCAGCAGCGTAGCAACGAGCACAGATACGCAGTATTTT
D: -; size: once; V: TRBV7-3; J: TRBJ2-7; CDR3: CASSSGSPYEQYF; DNA: TGTGCCAGCAGCTCCGGGTCCCCCTACGAGCAGTACTTC
D: TRBD1; size: -; V: TRBV7-2; J: TRBJ1-1; CDR3: CASSPGQGALNTEAFF; DNA: TGTGCCAGCAGCCCCGGACAGGGGGCTCTGAACACTGAAGCTTTCTTT
D: TRBD1; size: -; V: TRBV6-6; J: TRBJ2-7; CDR3: CASSYTDRGSSYEQYF; DNA: TGTGCCAGCAGTTACACTGACAGGGGGAGCTCCTACGAGCAGTACTTC
D: TRBD1; size: few; V: TRBV2; J: TRBJ2-7; CDR3: CASIRTGSSYEQYF; DNA: TGTGCCAGCATAAGGACAGGGAGCTCCTACGAGCAGTACTTC
D: TRBD2; size: -; V: TRBV27; J: TRBJ2-3; CDR3: CASSFLREIGDTQYF; DNA: TGTGCCAGCAGTTTTTTGCGGGAGATAGGAGATACGCAGTATTTT
D: -; size: -; V: TRBV27; J: TRBJ1-5; CDR3: CASSLRLGNQPQHF; DNA: TGTGCCAGCAGTTTAAGGTTAGGTAATCAGCCCCAGCATTTT
D: TRBD1; size: -; V: TRBV7-2; J: TRBJ1-1; CDR3: CASSLAYRDSPNTEAFF; DNA: TGTGCCAGCAGCTTAGCTTACCGGGACAGTCCGAACACTGAAGCTTTCTTT
D: -; size: -; V: TRBV5-1; J: TRBJ1-5; CDR3: CASSLGLVGGQSNQPQHF; DNA: TGCGCCAGCAGCTTGGGCCTCGTGGGGGGGCAATCCAATCAGCCCCAGCATTTT
D: TRBD1; size: once; V: TRBV7-9; J: TRBJ2-1; CDR3: CASSTGRDSNEQFF; DNA: TGTGCCAGCAGCACCGGCCGGGACAGCAATGAGCAGTTCTTC